Below are 3 T cell receptor beta chains sequenced from a single sample in a study of regulatory T cells in long-lasting Graves disease. The authors built TCR beta libraries using iRepertoire HTBI primers and Arm-PCR of CDR3 regions. TCRdb itself ran the multiplex PCR reads through MiXCR, one entry per CDR3 protein. The table has 500,000 to 700,000 distinct CDR3 sequences, 25% to 30% seen once; the top ten hold around 42%. The time point is: persistent/refractory GD, antithyroid drugs over 5 years with positive TRAb. The TCR library was prepared using RNA isolated from PBMCs. The source was peripheral blood mononuclear cells (PBMCs), collected when the disease was refractory, from a patient treated with antithyroid drugs. The receptors were gathered from a female donor with Graves disease.

This clonotype was recorded a few times. The chain joins TRBV29-1 to TRBJ1-1; the D is unclear. CDR1 and CDR2 (germline): SQVTM, ANQGSEA. V shed 3 bases and J shed 7 bases, with 18 bases lying between them. CDR3 length: 14 amino acids. The CDR3 DNA reads TGCAGCGTTGAGTTCGCTGGGATGCGGGGTGAAGCTTTCTTT. Translated: CSVEFAGMRGEAFF. Drawing the rest from reference TRBV29-1 and TRBJ1-1, the complete variable domain is SAVISQKPSRDICQRGTSLTIQCQVDSQVTMMFWYRQQPGQSLTLIATANQGSEATYESGFVIDKFPISRPNLTFSTLTVSNMSPEDSSIYLCSVEFAGMRGEAFFGQGTRLTVV.

The rearrangement links TRBV11-2 to TRBJ2-7; perhaps TRBD2 as D (5 bases). V was clipped by 0 bases and J by 2 bases, with 11 bases between them. This CDR3 spans 15 amino acids. Germline V gene sequence: CDR1 SGHAT, CDR2 FQNNGV. DNA for the CDR3: TGTGCCAGCAGCTTAGAAGCGGTCGGACCCTACGAGCAGTACTTC. Translating it yields CASSLEAVGPYEQYF.

This clonotype was counted a single time. The chain links TRBV29-1 to TRBJ2-6, with D perhaps TRBD2 (6 bases). The germline gives CDR1 SQVTM, CDR2 ANQGSEA. V dropped 7 bases and J dropped 1 base, with 11 bases sitting between them. The CDR3 totals 14 residues. CDR3 DNA sequence: TGCAGCGCCCTGGGAGGATCTGGGGCCAACGTCCTGACTTTC. This sequence encodes CSALGGSGANVLTF.